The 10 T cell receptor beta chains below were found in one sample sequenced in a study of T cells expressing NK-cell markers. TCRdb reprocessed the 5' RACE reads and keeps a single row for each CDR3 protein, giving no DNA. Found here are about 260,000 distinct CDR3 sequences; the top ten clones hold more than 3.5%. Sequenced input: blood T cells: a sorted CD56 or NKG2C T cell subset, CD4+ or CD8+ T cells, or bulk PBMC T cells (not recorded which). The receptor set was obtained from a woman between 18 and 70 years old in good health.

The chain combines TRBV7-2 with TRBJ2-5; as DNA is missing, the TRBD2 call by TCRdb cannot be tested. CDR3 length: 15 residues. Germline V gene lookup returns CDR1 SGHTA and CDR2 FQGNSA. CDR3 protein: CASSLDGGRGETQYF. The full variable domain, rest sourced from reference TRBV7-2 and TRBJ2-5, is GAGVSQSPSNKVTEKGKDVELRCDPISGHTALYWYRQSLGQGLEFLIYFQGNSAPDKSGLPSDRFSAERTGGSVSTLTIQRTQQEDSAVYLCASSLDGGRGETQYFGPGTRLLVL.

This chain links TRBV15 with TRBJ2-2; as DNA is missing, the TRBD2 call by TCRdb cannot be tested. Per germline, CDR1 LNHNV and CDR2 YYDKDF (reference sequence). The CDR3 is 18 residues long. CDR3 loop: CATSSEAGLAGATGELFF.

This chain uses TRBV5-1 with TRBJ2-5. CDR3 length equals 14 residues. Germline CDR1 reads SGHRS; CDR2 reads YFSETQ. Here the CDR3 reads CASSLVGDQETQYF.

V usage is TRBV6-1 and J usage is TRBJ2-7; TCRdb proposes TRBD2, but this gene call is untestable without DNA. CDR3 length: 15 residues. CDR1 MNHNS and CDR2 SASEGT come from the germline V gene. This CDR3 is CASTGTSAGSYEQYF.

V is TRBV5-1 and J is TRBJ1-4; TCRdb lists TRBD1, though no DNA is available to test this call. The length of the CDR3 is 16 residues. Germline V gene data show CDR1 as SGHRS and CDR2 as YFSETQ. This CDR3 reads CASSTGQGIINEKLFF.

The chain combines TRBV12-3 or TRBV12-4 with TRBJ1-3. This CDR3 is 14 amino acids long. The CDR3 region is CASSLSGSGNTIYF.

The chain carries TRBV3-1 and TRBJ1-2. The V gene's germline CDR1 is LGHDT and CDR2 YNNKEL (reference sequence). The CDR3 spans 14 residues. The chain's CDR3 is CASSLEDGSGGYTF.

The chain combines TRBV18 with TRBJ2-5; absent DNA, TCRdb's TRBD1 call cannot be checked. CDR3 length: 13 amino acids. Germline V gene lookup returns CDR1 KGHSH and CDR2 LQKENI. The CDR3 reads CASQGGRQETQYF.

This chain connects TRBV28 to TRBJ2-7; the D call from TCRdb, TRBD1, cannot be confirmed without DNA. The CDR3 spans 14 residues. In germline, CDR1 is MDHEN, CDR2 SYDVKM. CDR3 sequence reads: CASRVTTPAVEQYF.

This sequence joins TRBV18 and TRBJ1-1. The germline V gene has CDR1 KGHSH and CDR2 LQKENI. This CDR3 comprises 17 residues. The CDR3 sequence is CASSRNPADSFETEAFF. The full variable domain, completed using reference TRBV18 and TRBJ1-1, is NAGVMQNPRHLVRRRGQEARLRCSPMKGHSHVYWYRQLPEEGLKFMVYLQKENIIDESGMPKERFSAEFPKEGPSILRIQQVVRGDSAAYFCASSRNPADSFETEAFFGQGTRLTVV.